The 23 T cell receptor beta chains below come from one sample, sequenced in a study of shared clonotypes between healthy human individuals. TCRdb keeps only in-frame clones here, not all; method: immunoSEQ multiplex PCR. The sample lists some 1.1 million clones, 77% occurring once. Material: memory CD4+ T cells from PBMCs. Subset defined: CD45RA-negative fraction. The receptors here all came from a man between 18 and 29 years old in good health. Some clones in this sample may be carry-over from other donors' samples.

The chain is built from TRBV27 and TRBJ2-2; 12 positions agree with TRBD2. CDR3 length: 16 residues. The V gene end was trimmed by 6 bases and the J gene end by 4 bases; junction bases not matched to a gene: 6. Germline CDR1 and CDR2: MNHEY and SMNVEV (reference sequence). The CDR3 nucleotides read TGTGCCAGCAGGGACCCGGGACTAGCGGGCACCGGGGAGCTGTTTTTT. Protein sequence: CASRDPGLAGTGELFF.

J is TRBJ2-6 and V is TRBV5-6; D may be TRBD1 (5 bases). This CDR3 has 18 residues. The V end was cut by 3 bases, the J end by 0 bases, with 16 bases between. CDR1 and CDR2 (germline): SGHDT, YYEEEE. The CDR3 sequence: CASSSIRALSSGANVLTF. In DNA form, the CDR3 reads TGTGCCAGCAGCTCCATCAGGGCCCTTAGCTCTGGGGCCAACGTCCTGACTTTC.

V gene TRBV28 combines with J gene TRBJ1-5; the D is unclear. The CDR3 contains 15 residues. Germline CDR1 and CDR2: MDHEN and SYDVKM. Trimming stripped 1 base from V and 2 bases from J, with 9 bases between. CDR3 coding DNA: TGTGCCAGCAGTTTATACGTAGATGGCAATCAGCCCCAGCATTTT. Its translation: CASSLYVDGNQPQHF.

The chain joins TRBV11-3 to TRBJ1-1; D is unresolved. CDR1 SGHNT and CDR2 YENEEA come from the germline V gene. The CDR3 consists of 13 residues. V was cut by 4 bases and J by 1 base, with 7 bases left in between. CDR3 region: CASSYTQNTEAFF. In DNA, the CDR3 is TGTGCCAGCAGCTATACCCAGAACACTGAAGCTTTCTTT.

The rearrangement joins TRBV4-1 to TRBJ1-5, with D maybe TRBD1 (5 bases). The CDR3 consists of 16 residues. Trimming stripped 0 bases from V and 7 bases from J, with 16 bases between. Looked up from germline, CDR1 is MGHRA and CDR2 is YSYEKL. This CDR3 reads CASSQDYVGLQQPQHF. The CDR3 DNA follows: TGCGCCAGCAGCCAAGATTATGTGGGGCTGCAGCAGCCCCAGCATTTT.

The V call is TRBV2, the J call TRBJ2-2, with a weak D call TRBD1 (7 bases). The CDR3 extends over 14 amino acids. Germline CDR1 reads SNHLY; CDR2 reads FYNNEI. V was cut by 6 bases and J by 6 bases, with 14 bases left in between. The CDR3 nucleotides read TGTGCCAGCAGACGACAGGGAGGTCCCGGGGAGCTGTTTTTT. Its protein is CASRRQGGPGELFF.

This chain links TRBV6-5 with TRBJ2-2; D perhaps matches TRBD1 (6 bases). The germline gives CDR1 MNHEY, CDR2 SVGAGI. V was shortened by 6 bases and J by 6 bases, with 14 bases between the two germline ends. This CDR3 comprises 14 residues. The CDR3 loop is CASRNPTGAGELFF. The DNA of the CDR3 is TGTGCCAGCAGAAACCCGACAGGCGCCGGGGAGCTGTTTTTT.

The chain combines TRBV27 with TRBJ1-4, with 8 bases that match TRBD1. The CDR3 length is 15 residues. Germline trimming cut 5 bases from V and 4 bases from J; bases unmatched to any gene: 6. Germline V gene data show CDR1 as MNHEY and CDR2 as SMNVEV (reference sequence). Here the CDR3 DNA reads TGTGCCAGCAGTCCGTCGGACAGGGTTAATGAAAAACTGTTTTTT. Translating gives CASSPSDRVNEKLFF.

In DNA form, the CDR3 reads TGTGCCAGCAGCCCCCGGGACGGACCCCAAAACATTCAGTACTTC. Amino acid sequence: CASSPRDGPQNIQYF. The V call is TRBV7-2, the J call TRBJ2-4; D tentatively reads TRBD1 or TRBD2 (5 bases each). Germline V gene data show CDR1 as SGHTA and CDR2 as FQGNSA. V lost 5 bases and J lost 5, with 16 bases in between. This CDR3 has 15 amino acids.

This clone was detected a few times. The CDR3 sequence is CASSTQGSLQPQHF. CDR3 sequence (DNA): TGTGCCAGCAGTACCCAGGGGTCGCTTCAGCCCCAGCATTTT. The rearrangement uses TRBV28 and TRBJ1-5; tentative D call: TRBD1 (6 bases). The germline gives CDR1 MDHEN, CDR2 SYDVKM. The CDR3 extends over 14 amino acids. V lost 5 bases and J lost 6, with 14 bases in between.

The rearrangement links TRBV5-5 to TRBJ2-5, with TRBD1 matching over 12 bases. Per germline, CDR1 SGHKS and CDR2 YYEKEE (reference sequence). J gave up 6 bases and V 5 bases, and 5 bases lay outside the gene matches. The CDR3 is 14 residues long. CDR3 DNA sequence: TGTGCCAGCAGGCCGGGACAGGGGGCCCAGACCCAGTACTTC. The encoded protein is CASRPGQGAQTQYF.

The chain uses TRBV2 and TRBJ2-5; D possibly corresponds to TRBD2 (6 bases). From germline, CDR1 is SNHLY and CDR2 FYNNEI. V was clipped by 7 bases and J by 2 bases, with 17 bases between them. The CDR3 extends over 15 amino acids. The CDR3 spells CASTPQRTIQETQYF. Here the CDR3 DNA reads TGTGCCAGCACCCCCCAGCGGACTATACAAGAGACCCAGTACTTC.

CDR3 region: CASSQDVSGEETQYF. The CDR3 coding sequence is TGTGCCAGCAGCCAAGATGTTTCGGGGGAAGAGACCCAGTACTTC. V gene TRBV4-2 combines with J gene TRBJ2-5; a possible D gene is TRBD2 (6 bases). The CDR3 runs 15 residues. Germline V gene data show CDR1 as LGHNA and CDR2 as YNFKEQ. V was shortened by 0 bases and J by 3 bases, with 11 bases between the two germline ends.

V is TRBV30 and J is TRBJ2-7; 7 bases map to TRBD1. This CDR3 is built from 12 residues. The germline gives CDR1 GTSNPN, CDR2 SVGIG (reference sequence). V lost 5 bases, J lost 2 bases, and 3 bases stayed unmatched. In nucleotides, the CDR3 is TGTGCCTGGTCAGGGGGACCCTACGAGCAGTACTTC. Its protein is CAWSGGPYEQYF.

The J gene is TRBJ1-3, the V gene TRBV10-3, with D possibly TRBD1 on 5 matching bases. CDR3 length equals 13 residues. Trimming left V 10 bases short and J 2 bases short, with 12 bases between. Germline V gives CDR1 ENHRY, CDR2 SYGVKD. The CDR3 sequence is CASAQGPGNTIYF. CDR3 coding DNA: TGTGCCAGCGCCCAGGGACCTGGAAACACCATATATTTT.

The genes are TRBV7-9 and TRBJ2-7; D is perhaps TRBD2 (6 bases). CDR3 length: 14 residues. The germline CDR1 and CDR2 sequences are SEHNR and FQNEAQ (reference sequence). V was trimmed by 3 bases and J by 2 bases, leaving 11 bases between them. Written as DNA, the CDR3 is TGTGCCAGCAGCTTTTCGGGAGAGACCTACGAGCAGTACTTC. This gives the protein CASSFSGETYEQYF.

The CDR3 nucleotides are TGTGCCAGCAGCTTAACCGACAGGGCCGGGGAGCTGTTTTTT. Its translation is CASSLTDRAGELFF. The chain links TRBV7-3 to TRBJ2-2, with TRBD1 matching over 7 bases. From germline, CDR1 is SGHTA and CDR2 FQGTGA. Trimming cost V 0 bases and J 6 bases; bases outside gene matches: 1. The CDR3 is made up of 14 amino acids.

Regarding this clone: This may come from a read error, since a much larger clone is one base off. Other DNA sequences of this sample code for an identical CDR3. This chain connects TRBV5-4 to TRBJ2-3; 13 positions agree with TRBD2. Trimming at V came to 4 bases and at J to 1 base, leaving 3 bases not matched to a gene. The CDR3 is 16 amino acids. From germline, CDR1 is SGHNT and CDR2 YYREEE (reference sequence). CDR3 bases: TGTGCCAGCAGCCTAGGACTAGCGGGAGGCACAGATACGCAGTATTTT. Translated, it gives CASSLGLAGGTDTQYF.

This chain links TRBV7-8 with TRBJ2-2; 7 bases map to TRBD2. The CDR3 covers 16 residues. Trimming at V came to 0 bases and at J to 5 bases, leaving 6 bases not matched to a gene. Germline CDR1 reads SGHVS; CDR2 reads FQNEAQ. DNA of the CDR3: TGTGCCAGCAGCTTAGCAGGCGGGAGTGGAACCGGGGAGCTGTTTTTT. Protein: CASSLAGGSGTGELFF.

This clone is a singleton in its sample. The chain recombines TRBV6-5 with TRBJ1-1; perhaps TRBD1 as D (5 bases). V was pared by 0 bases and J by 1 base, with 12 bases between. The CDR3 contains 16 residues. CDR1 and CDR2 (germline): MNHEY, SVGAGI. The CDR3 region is CASSYSFTGQNTEAFF. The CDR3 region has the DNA TGTGCCAGCAGTTACTCGTTTACAGGACAGAACACTGAAGCTTTCTTT.

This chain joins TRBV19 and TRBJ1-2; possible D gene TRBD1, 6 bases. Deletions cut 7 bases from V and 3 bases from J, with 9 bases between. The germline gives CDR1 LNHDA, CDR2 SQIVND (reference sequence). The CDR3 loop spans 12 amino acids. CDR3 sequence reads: CASTRTDYGYTF. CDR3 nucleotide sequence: TGTGCCAGTACACGGACAGACTATGGCTACACCTTC.

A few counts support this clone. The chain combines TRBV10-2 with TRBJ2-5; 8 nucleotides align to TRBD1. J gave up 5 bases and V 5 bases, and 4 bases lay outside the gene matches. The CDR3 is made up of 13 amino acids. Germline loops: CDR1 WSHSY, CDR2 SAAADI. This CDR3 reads CASSQTGGETQYF. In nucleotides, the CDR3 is TGCGCCAGCAGTCAAACAGGGGGGGAGACCCAGTACTTC.

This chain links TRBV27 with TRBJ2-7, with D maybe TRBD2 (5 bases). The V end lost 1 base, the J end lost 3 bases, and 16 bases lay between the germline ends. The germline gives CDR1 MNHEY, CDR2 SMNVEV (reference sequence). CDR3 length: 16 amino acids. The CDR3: CASSLLARRSNYEQYF. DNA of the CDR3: TGTGCCAGCAGTTTATTGGCCCGGAGGTCGAACTACGAGCAGTACTTC.